This T cell receptor beta chain emerged from a study of blood T cells in healthy people across ages. The second PCR ran about 6 to 12 cycles with a sample-barcoded 5' primer and J-beta primers. TCRdb fed the 5' RACE reads into MiXCR, producing one record per CDR3 protein. The profile shows approximately 730,000 distinct CDR3 sequences, 40% to 45% of them singletons. The CDR3 spans 16 residues. The germline V gene has CDR1 SGHTA and CDR2 FQGNSA. Trimming took 4 bases from V and 3 from J; bases not matched to a gene: 3. The sample taken for sequencing was blood. V usage is TRBV7-2 and J usage is TRBJ1-6; TRBD1 agrees at 10 bases. This sequence originates from a woman aged 55-70 years in good health. DNA for the CDR3: TGTGCCAGCAGCTCCCGGACAGGGGGCTATAATTCACCCCTCCACTTT. Encoded protein: CASSSRTGGYNSPLHF. The whole variable domain, filled in from reference TRBV7-2 and TRBJ1-6, reads GAGVSQSPSNKVTEKGKDVELRCDPISGHTALYWYRQSLGQGLEFLIYFQGNSAPDKSGLPSDRFSAERTGGSVSTLTIQRTQQEDSAVYLCASSSRTGGYNSPLHFGNGTRLTVT.